Below are 19 T cell receptor beta chains sequenced from a single sample in a study of blood T cell repertoires in COVID-19. Clones were sequenced by immunoSEQ multiplex PCR, and TCRdb holds only the in-frame ones, with some missing. The data show approximately 250,000 clones, 80% to 95% seen once. The sequenced material came from PBMCs or T cells enriched from blood (not recorded which). All receptors come from a man aged 35-49 years who had been exposed to COVID-19.

V gene TRBV4-1 combines with J gene TRBJ1-1; 9 bases map to TRBD1. The germline V gene has CDR1 MGHRA and CDR2 YSYEKL. The CDR3 is 16 residues long. The junction had 4 bases not matched to a gene; V was cut back by 1 base and J by 1 base. The CDR3 here is CASSQVLGQGNTEAFF. The CDR3 region has the DNA TGCGCCAGCAGCCAAGTATTGGGACAGGGGAACACTGAAGCTTTCTTT.

In this sample, this clone turned up many times. This chain uses TRBV6-2 or TRBV6-3 with TRBJ2-7; D is unclear. The V end lost 6 bases, the J end lost 3 bases, and 18 bases lay between the germline ends. The germline V gene has CDR1 MNHEY and CDR2 SVGEGT. The CDR3 totals 15 residues. The CDR3 DNA sequence: TGTGCCAGCAGCACCCTTCGGAGCGCTCTCTACGAGCAGTACTTC. Translated, it gives CASSTLRSALYEQYF.

This clone was observed a single time. The rearrangement links TRBV4-1 to TRBJ2-3; no clear D. The V end lost 0 bases, the J end lost 2 bases, and 9 bases lay between the germline ends. The CDR3 runs to 15 residues. The germline CDR1 and CDR2 sequences are MGHRA and YSYEKL. Here the CDR3 reads CASSQDRIATDTQYF. CDR3 DNA sequence: TGCGCCAGCAGCCAAGATCGGATAGCCACAGATACGCAGTATTTT.

This clone was observed a few times. CDR3 nucleotide sequence: TGTGCCAGCAGCCTTACGCGGGAGAGCTCCTACAATGAGCAGTTCTTC. It specifies CASSLTRESSYNEQFF. The chain carries TRBV7-3 and TRBJ2-1, with 7 bases identical to TRBD2. The CDR3 is 16 residues long. With 5 bases clipped from V and 0 bases from J, the junction kept 7 bases outside the gene matches. From germline, CDR1 is SGHTA and CDR2 FQGTGA.

The chain uses TRBV3-1 (or the pseudogene TRBV3-2) and TRBJ2-5; tentative D call: TRBD2 (5 bases). Germline V CDR1 and CDR2: LGHDT, YNNKEL (reference sequence). V lost 4 bases, J lost 4 bases, and 16 bases lay in between. This CDR3 has 15 residues. The CDR3 reads CASSPFDSRGETQYF. Here the CDR3 DNA reads TGTGCCAGCAGCCCGTTCGACTCCCGGGGAGAGACCCAGTACTTC.

The chain carries TRBV24-1 and TRBJ1-4, with TRBD1 matching over 7 bases. Germline CDR1 reads KGHDR; CDR2 reads SFDVKD. The CDR3 totals 16 residues. Unmatched junction bases numbered 7, after V lost 2 bases and J lost 5 bases. The CDR3 protein is CATSDSTGAINEKLFF. The CDR3 DNA reads as TGTGCCACCAGTGATTCTACAGGGGCCATCAATGAAAAACTGTTTTTT.

V and J are TRBV19 and TRBJ1-5; D might be TRBD1 (6 bases). Germline V gene sequence: CDR1 LNHDA, CDR2 SQIVND (reference sequence). The ends were cut back, 5 bases at V and 1 base at J, with 12 bases in the middle. The CDR3 runs to 15 residues. The DNA for the CDR3 is TGTGCCAGTAGTCCCTACACAGGGAGCAATCAGCCCCAGCATTTT. Residues: CASSPYTGSNQPQHF.

This chain uses TRBV5-1 with TRBJ1-3; 9 bases fit TRBD1. This CDR3 region has 21 residues. Germline CDR1 reads SGHRS; CDR2 reads YFSETQ. The J segment lost 0 bases and the V segment lost 4 bases, leaving 20 bases of the junction unmatched. CDR3 sequence (DNA): TGCGCCAGCAGCGTTAATACAGGGGGCGCGTGCCATCAACACTCTGGAAACACCATATATTTT. It translates to CASSVNTGGACHQHSGNTIYF.

The gene calls are TRBV6-5 and TRBJ2-5; tentative D call: TRBD1 (5 bases). The germline gives CDR1 MNHEY, CDR2 SVGAGI. V was pared by 0 bases and J by 1 base, with 12 bases between. The CDR3 loop spans 16 amino acids. Written as DNA, the CDR3 is TGTGCCAGCAGTTACTCGAGCCGTCAGGGCCAAGAGACCCAGTACTTC. Protein: CASSYSSRQGQETQYF.

The genes are TRBV7-2 and TRBJ2-2; D is unclear. V dropped 7 bases and J dropped 7 bases, with 10 bases sitting between them. The germline V gene encodes CDR1 SGHTA and CDR2 FQGNSA. The CDR3 consists of 12 residues. CDR3 sequence reads: CASTPRVGELFF. CDR3 coding DNA: TGTGCCAGCACCCCCCGGGTCGGGGAGCTGTTTTTT.

The rearrangement links TRBV28 to TRBJ2-1; 7 nucleotides agree with TRBD1. The CDR3 is 14 residues long. After removal of 4 bases from V and 0 bases from J, the junction contained 0 bases not matched to a gene. CDR1 is MDHEN and CDR2 is SYDVKM in the germline V gene. The CDR3: CASSSGGSYNEQFF. The CDR3 DNA sequence: TGTGCCAGCAGTTCAGGGGGCTCCTACAATGAGCAGTTCTTC.

V gene TRBV7-6 combines with J gene TRBJ2-1; D possibly corresponds to TRBD2 (5 bases). Germline-derived CDR1 and CDR2 are SGHVS and FNYEAQ. The CDR3 runs 15 residues. V gave up 5 bases and J gave up 2 bases, with 13 bases separating them. CDR3 region: CASSLEAETYNEQFF. The DNA for the CDR3 is TGTGCCAGCAGCCTCGAAGCGGAAACCTACAATGAGCAGTTCTTC.

The genes are TRBV5-1 and TRBJ2-5; 11 bases map to TRBD1. J was trimmed by 4 bases and V by 4 bases; bases with no gene match: 3. Per germline, CDR1 SGHRS and CDR2 YFSETQ. This CDR3 has 14 residues. The CDR3 DNA reads as TGCGCCAGCAGCAAAGGGACAGGGGGAGAGACCCAGTACTTC. As protein: CASSKGTGGETQYF.

J is TRBJ2-1 and V is TRBV10-3; 12 positions match TRBD2. This CDR3 has 21 residues. J gave up 3 bases and V 0 bases, and 15 bases lay outside the gene matches. Germline loops: CDR1 ENHRY, CDR2 SYGVKD. This CDR3 is CAISESKGASGRAGVYNEQFF. CDR3 nucleotides: TGTGCCATCAGTGAGTCGAAGGGCGCTAGCGGGAGGGCCGGTGTCTACAATGAGCAGTTCTTC.

To note about this clone: One end of the junction is discordant with germline, which a read error may explain. The chain uses TRBV6-2 or TRBV6-3 and TRBJ1-2; unclear D gene. Germline V gene lookup returns CDR1 MNHEY and CDR2 SVGEGT. The CDR3 has 14 residues. Here the CDR3 reads CASSHSTGNYGYTF. The DNA for the CDR3 is TGTGCCAGCAGTCACTCGACGGGGAACTATGGCTACACCTTC.

The chain links TRBV7-2 to TRBJ1-5; D may be TRBD1 (5 bases). Trimming removed 2 bases at V and 4 bases at J, with 6 bases between. The CDR3 spans 13 residues. The germline CDR1 and CDR2 sequences are SGHTA and FQGNSA. This CDR3 is CASSLQGNQPQHF. In DNA, the CDR3 is TGTGCCAGCAGCTTACAGGGTAATCAGCCCCAGCATTTT.

The chain combines TRBV6-1 with TRBJ1-2; perhaps TRBD1 as D (6 bases). Between the trimmed V and J ends, which lost 3 bases and 4 bases, there was a span of 9 bases. The CDR3 sequence is 13 residues long. The germline CDR1 and CDR2 sequences are MNHNS and SASEGT. The CDR3 protein is CASSESRGYGYTF. In DNA, the CDR3 is TGTGCCAGCAGTGAGAGCAGGGGCTATGGCTACACCTTC.

V usage is TRBV19 and J usage is TRBJ2-7; 11 bases map to TRBD2. The CDR3 totals 14 residues. Germline CDR1 LNHDA, CDR2 SQIVND (reference sequence). Trimming cost V 5 bases and J 4 bases; bases outside gene matches: 4. CDR3 DNA: TGTGCCAGTAGTCCGGGACTAGCGGAGTACGAGCAGTACTTC. This translates into CASSPGLAEYEQYF.

The chain combines TRBV28 with TRBJ2-7; 8 bases are shared with TRBD1. The CDR3 sequence is 15 residues long. After removal of 9 bases from V and 4 bases from J, the junction contained 14 bases not matched to a gene. The germline gives CDR1 MDHEN, CDR2 SYDVKM. DNA for the CDR3: TGTGCCAGTCGTTCGCCAGGGGGCGCATGGTACGAGCAGTACTTC. The encoded protein is CASRSPGGAWYEQYF.